One TCR beta chain is described in this entry. The antigen remains unidentified. Related graft donors supplied nonmyeloablative bone marrow transplants, and mixed chimerism was transient. The data belong to a study of Tregs in tolerant kidney transplant recipients. Study-level results: Few patients were studied, so findings need validation in larger groups. No direct test of biological reproducibility was done here. Changing PCR primers prevented nucleotide comparison between some patients' samples.

V dropped 6 bases and J dropped 6; count of bases not matched to a gene: 5. CDR3 length equals 13 residues. CDR1 is SNHLY, CDR2 FYNNEI, per germline. Measured with immunoSEQ multiplex PCR; TCRdb has only the in-frame clones, and not every one. Among some 50,000 clones listed, roughly 87% were seen once. This clonotype was obtained from a human patient who received a combined kidney and bone marrow transplant. Some T cells may be the graft donor's. The source was CD8+ T cells from blood (PBMCs), collected 12 months after the transplant. This chain uses TRBV2 with TRBJ2-5; 9 bases map to TRBD2. The CDR3 nucleotides read TGTGCCAGCAGCTCTAGCGGGACGAAGACCCAGTACTTC. Amino acids: CASSSSGTKTQYF. The whole variable domain, remainder taken from reference TRBV2 and TRBJ2-5, is EPEVTQTPSHQVTQMGQEVILRCVPISNHLYFYWYRQILGQKVEFLVSFYNNEISEKSEIFDDQFSVERPDGSNFTLKIRSTKLEDSAMYFCASSSSGTKTQYFGPGTRLLVL.